This TCR beta chain emerged from a study of shared clonotypes between healthy human individuals. Notes on the study in general: Larger estimated richness was generally seen in naive subsets than in memory subsets. Non-shared clonotypes displayed generation probabilities falling below those of clonotypes present in all four donors. Naive CD4 clonotype sharing across a few donors was 4% to 5%.

Notes on this clone: Its cognate antigen is unknown. Other DNA sequences in this specimen translate into the identical CDR3.

This CDR3 is built from 14 residues. Trimming cost V 4 bases and J 0 bases, with 7 bases left between them. Germline V CDR1 and CDR2: MNHEY, SMNVEV (reference sequence). CD45RO negativity and positive selection for CCR7 defined naive CD8 cells, a population that excluded terminally differentiated effector memory CD45RA+ cells. Method: immunoSEQ multiplex PCR; TCRdb's copy keeps in-frame clones and lacks some. In the table there are some 580,000 clones, about 98% of which are singletons. Sequenced material: naive CD8+ T cells sorted from blood. This chain connects TRBV27 to TRBJ2-1; D gene unclear. This TCR came from a young man in good health. The chain's CDR3 is CASSSGSSYNEQFF. The CDR3, as DNA: TGTGCCAGCAGTTCAGGAAGCTCCTACAATGAGCAGTTCTTC.